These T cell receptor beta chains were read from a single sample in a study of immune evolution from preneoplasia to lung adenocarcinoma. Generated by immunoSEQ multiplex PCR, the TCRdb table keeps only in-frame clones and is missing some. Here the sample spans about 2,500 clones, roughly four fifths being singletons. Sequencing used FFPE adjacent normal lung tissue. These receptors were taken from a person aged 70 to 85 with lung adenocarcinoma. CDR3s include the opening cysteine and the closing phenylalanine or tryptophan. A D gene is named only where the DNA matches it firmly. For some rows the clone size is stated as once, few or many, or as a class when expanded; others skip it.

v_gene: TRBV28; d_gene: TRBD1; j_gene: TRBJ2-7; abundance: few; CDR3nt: TGTGCCAGCAGTCTATCGACAGGGCACGAGCAGTACTTC; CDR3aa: CASSLSTGHEQYF
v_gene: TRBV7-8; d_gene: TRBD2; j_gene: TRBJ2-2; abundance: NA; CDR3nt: TGTGCCAGCAGCGTGACTAGCGGGGTCACCGGGGAGCTGTTTTTT; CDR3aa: CASSVTSGVTGELFF
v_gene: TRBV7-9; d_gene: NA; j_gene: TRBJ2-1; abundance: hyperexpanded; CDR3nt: TGTGCCAGCAGCAGCTGGGACGACAATGAGCAGTTCTTC; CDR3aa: CASSSWDDNEQFF
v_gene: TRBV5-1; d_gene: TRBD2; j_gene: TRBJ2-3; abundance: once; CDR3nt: TGCGCCAGCAGCGGGATCCTACGACTAGCGGGAAAAGCAGATACGCAGTATTTT; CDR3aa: CASSGILRLAGKADTQYF
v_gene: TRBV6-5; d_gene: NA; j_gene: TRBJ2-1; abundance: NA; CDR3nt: TGTGCCAGCAGTTACCACCGCTCCTACAATGAGCAGTTCTTC; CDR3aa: CASSYHRSYNEQFF
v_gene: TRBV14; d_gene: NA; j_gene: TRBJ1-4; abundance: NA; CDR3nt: TGTGCCAGCAGCCAAGAACGGCCGCCTAATGAAAAACTGTTTTTT; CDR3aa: CASSQERPPNEKLFF
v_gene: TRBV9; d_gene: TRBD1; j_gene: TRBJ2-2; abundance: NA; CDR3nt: TGTGCCAGCAGCGTGTACGACAGGGTGAACACCGGGGAGCTGTTTTTT; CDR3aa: CASSVYDRVNTGELFF
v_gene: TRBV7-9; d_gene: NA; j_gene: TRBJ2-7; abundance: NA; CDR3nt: TGTGCCAGCAGCTTAGCCGGGGCCTACGAGCAGTACTTC; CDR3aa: CASSLAGAYEQYF
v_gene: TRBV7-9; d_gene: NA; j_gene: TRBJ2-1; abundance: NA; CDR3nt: TGTGCCAGCAGCTTAAAAGGCGTCTCAAAAGACAATGAGCAGTTCTTC; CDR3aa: CASSLKGVSKDNEQFF
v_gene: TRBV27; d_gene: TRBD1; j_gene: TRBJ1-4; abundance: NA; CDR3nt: TGTGCCAGCAGTTTATCAGACAGGGGGAATGAAAAACTGTTTTTT; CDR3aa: CASSLSDRGNEKLFF
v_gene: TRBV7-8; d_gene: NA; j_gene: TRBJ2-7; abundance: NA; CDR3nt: TGTGCCAGCCAAAGGACTGGACCCAGCTCCTACGAGCAGTACTTC; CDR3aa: CASQRTGPSSYEQYF
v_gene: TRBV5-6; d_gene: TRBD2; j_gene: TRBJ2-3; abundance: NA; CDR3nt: TGTGCCAGCAGCACCCGCATAGCGGGGACTAGCACAGATACGCAGTATTTT; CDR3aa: CASSTRIAGTSTDTQYF
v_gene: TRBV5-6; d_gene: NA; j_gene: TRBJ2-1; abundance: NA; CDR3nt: TGTGCCAGCAGCTTGCGGACATACAATGAGCAGTTCTTC; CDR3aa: CASSLRTYNEQFF
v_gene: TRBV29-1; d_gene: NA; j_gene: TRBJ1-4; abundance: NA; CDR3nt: TGCAGCGTCTCCTCCCAGGAGAGTGAAAAACTGTTTTTT; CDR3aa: CSVSSQESEKLFF
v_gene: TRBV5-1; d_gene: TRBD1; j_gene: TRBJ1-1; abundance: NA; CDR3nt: TGCGCCAGCAGCAGGGACAGGCCGGGGAACACTGAAGCTTTCTTT; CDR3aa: CASSRDRPGNTEAFF
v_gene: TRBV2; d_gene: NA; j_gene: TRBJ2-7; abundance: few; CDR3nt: TGTGCCAGCAGGCGGGACTCCCAAGGGGAGCAGTACTTC; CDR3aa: CASRRDSQGEQYF
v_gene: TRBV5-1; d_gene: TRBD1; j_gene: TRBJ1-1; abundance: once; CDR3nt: TGCGCCAGCAGCGCCGGACAGGGCGGCACTGAAGCTTTCTTT; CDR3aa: CASSAGQGGTEAFF
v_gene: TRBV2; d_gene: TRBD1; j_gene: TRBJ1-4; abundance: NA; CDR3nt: TGTGCCAGCAGTTACAGGGGGACAGGGGAAAAACTGTTTTTT; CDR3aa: CASSYRGTGEKLFF
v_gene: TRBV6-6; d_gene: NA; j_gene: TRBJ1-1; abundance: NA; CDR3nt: TGTGCCAGCAGTTACGATTCGGGGCTGAACACTGAAGCTTTCTTT; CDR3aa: CASSYDSGLNTEAFF
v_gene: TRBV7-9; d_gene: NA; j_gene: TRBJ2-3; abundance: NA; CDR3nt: TGTGCCAGCAGCTTCGGACTCTCGGCGGACACAGATACGCAGTATTTT; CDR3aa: CASSFGLSADTDTQYF
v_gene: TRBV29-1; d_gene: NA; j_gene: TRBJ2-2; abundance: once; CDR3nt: TGCAGCGCACGGGACCCTACAAGTGGGGAGCTGTTTTTT; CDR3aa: CSARDPTSGELFF
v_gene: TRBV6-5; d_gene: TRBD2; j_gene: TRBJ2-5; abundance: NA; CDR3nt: TGTGCCAGCAGTTACCGGGACTACTCCCAGGAGACCCAGTACTTC; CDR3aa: CASSYRDYSQETQYF
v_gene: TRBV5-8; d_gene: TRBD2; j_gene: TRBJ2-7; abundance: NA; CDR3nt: TGTGCCAGCAGCCGAGCGGGAGGGGAGTCCTACGAGCAGTACTTC; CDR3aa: CASSRAGGESYEQYF
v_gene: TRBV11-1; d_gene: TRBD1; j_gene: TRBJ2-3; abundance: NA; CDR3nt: TGTGCCAGCATCGCCCGGGACAGGGACACAGATACGCAGTATTTT; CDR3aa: CASIARDRDTDTQYF
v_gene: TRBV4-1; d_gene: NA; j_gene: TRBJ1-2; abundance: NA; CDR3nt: TGCGCCAGCAGCCTAAGAATCCTCTTGGGTGGCTACACCTTC; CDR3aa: CASSLRILLGGYTF
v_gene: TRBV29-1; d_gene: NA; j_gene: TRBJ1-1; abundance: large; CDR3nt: TGCAGCGTTGACAACACTGAAGCTTTCTTT; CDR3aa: CSVDNTEAFF
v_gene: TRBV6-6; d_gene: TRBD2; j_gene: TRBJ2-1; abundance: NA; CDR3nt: TGTGCCAGCAGTTACTCTAGCGGGAATGAGCAGTTCTTC; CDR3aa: CASSYSSGNEQFF
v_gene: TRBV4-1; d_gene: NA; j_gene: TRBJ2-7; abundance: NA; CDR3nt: TGCGCCAGCAGCCAAGATGGGGCGGGGAGCGACGAGCAGTACTTC; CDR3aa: CASSQDGAGSDEQYF
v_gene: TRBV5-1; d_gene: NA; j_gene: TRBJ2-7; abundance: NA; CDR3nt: TGCGCCAGCAGAATGGAGAGGGGCTCCCTTTGGCAGTACTTC; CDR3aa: CASRMERGSLWQYF
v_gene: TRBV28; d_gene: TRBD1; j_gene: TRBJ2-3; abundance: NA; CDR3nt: TGTGCCAGCAGTTTAGAGGAACTAGGGGGCCCCCAGGATACGCAGTATTTT; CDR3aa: CASSLEELGGPQDTQYF
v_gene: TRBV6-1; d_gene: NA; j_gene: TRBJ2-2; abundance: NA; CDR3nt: TGTGCCAGCAGTGATCAAGGGGGGACCGGGGAGCTGTTTTTT; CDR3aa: CASSDQGGTGELFF
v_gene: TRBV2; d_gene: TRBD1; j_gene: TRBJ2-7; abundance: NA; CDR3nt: TGTGCCAGCAGTGACCAAGACAGGGTTTCCCACGAGCAGTACTTC; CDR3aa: CASSDQDRVSHEQYF
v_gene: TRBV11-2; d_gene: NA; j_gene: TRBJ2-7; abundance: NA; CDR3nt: TGTGCCAGCAGCAACAGGGCCCGCTCTCGCGAGCAGTACTTC; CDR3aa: CASSNRARSREQYF
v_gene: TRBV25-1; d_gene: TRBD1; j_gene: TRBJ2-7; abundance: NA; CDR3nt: TGTGCCAGCATAGGACAGGGAGGCTACGAGCAGTACTTC; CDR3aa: CASIGQGGYEQYF
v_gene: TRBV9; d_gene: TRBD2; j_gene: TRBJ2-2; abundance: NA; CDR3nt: TGTGCCAGCAGCGTAGGAGCGGGACTGGCCGGGGAGCTGTTTTTT; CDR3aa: CASSVGAGLAGELFF
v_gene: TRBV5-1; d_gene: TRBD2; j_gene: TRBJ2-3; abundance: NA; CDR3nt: TGCGCCAGCAGCTTGATGAGCGGGAGGTCCACAGATACGCAGTATTTT; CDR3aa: CASSLMSGRSTDTQYF
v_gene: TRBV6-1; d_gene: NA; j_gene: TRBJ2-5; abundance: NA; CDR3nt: TGTGCCAGCAGTAGGGATTATATCTCCCAAGAGACCCAGTACTTC; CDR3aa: CASSRDYISQETQYF
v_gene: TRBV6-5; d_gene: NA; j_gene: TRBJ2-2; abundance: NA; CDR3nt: TGTGCCAGCAGGATCACAGGAACCGGGGAGCTGTTTTTT; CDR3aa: CASRITGTGELFF
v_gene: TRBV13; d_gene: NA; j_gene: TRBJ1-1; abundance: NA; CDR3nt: TGTGCCAGCAGCTTGGAACAGGGTCCCTACACTGAAGCTTTCTTT; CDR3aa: CASSLEQGPYTEAFF
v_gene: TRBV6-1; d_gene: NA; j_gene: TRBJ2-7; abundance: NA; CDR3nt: TGTGCCAGCAGTGAAGGGCCGTACGAGCAGTACTTC; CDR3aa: CASSEGPYEQYF
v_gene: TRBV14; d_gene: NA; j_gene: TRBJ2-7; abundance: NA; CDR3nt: TGTGCCAGCAGCCAAGAGCGGGAGCAGTACTTC; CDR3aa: CASSQEREQYF
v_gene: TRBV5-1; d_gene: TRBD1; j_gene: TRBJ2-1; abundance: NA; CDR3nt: TGCGCCAGCAGCTTCAGGACAGGGGGCGCCTACAATGAGCAGTTCTTC; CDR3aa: CASSFRTGGAYNEQFF
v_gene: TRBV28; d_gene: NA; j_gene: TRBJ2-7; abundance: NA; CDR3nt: TGTGCCAGCAGTTTCACCGGGACAAGGGATTACGAGCAGTACTTC; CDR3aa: CASSFTGTRDYEQYF
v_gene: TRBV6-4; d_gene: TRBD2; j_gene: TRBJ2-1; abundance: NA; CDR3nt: TGTGCCAGCAGTGACGGCAGCGGGGGACCCAATGAGCAGTTCTTC; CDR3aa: CASSDGSGGPNEQFF
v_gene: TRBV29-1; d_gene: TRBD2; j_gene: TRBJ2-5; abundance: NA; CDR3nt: TGCAGCGTTCGCGGGTCCGGGGGGGGAGGAGAGACCCAGTACTTC; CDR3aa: CSVRGSGGGGETQYF
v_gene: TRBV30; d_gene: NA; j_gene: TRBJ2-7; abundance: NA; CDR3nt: TGTGCCTGGAGTGAATTCGCCTACGAGCAGTACTTC; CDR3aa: CAWSEFAYEQYF
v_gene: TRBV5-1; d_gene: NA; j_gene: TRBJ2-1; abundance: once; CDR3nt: TGCGCCAGCAGCTTGGCAACCGGGGCCTACAATGAGCAGTTCTTC; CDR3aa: CASSLATGAYNEQFF
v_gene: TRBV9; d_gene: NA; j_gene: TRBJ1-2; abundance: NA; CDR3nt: TGTGCCAGCAGCGTAGGGGGGCAGTCTAATTATGGCTACACCTTC; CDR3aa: CASSVGGQSNYGYTF
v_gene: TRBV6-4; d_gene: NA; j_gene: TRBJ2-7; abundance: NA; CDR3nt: TGTGCCAGCAGCCCCTGGGTGGGGCGACTAGAGAACAAACCCTCCTACGAGCAGTACTTC; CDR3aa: CASSPWVGRLENKPSYEQYF
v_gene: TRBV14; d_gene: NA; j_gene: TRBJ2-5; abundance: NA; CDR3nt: TGTGCCAGCAGCCAAGAGCGCTCCCTGAGGGAGACCCAGTACTTC; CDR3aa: CASSQERSLRETQYF
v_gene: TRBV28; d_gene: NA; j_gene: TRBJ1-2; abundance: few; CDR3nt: TGTGCCTCCGGGGGCAATAGTCGAAGTGGCTACACCTTC; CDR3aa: CASGGNSRSGYTF
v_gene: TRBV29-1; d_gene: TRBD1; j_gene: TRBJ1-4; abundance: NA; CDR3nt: TGCAGCGTCCGGACAGGGGGTGAAAAACTGTTTTTT; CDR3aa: CSVRTGGEKLFF
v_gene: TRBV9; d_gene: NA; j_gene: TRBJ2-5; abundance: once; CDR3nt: TGTGCCAGCAGCGGCGGGACATTGGGGGCAGAGACCCAGTACTTC; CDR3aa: CASSGGTLGAETQYF
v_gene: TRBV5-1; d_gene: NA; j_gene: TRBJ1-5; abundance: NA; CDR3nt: TGCGCCAGCAGCTTGTTGCAGGACAATCAGCCCCAGCATTTT; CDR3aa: CASSLLQDNQPQHF
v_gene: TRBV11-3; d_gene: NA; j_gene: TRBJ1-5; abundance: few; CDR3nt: TGTGCCAGCAGCTTATCATCGGGCCAGCCCCAGCATTTT; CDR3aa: CASSLSSGQPQHF
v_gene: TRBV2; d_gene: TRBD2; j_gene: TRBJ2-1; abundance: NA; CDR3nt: TGTGCCAGCAGTGAGGGACTAGCGGGGATTAATGAGCAGTTCTTC; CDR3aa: CASSEGLAGINEQFF
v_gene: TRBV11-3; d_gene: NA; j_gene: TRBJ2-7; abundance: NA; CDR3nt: TGTGCCAGCAGCTCCCGGACCCCATTAATCGACGAGCAGTACTTC; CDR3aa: CASSSRTPLIDEQYF
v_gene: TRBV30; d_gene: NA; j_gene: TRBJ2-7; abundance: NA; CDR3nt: TGTGCCTGGAGCGAACAGGGACTCAGGTCCTACGAGCAGTACTTC; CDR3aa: CAWSEQGLRSYEQYF